This TCR beta chain was observed in a study of T cell repertoires in cytomegalovirus infection. About the research overall: Public signatures in TCR beta pointed to CMV infection and matching HLA type.

This clonotype has at least ten counts. The antigen remains undetermined. In TCRdb, the reads were re-called with MiXCR into one record per CDR3 protein. The sample lists hundreds of thousands of distinct CDR3 sequences, 25% to 35% occurring once. Trimming cost V 5 bases and J 6 bases, with 17 bases left between them. Germline CDR1 is SGHTA and CDR2 is FQGNSA. This CDR3 has 15 residues. The material sequenced was cultured PBMCs, taken from culture after CMV antigen stimulation. The gene calls are TRBV7-2 and TRBJ2-1, with D possibly matching TRBD2 (6 bases). The receptor was derived from a human donor in good health (CMV status not recorded). Some clones in this sample may be carry-over from other donors' samples. The chain's CDR3 is CASSLRGGASNEQFF. The DNA for the CDR3 is TGTGCCAGCAGCCTGCGGGGCGGGGCGAGCAATGAGCAGTTCTTC.